This note documents a single T cell receptor (beta chain) sequence. Profiled with immunoSEQ multiplex PCR; TCRdb holds only in-frame clones, not every one. Among about 130,000 clones, 70% to 85% were seen once, and the ten largest hold 3% to 4%. The CDR3 has 13 residues. Trimming left V 8 bases short and J 3 bases short, with 11 bases between. Per germline, CDR1 SNHLY and CDR2 FYNNEI. Time point: pretreatment peripheral blood. Metastatic or locally advanced urothelial carcinoma was present in the patients. The data are from a study of PD-L1 blockade in urothelial cancer. This TCR derives from a man in his fifties or sixties with urothelial cancer. V is TRBV2 and J is TRBJ1-5; D possibly corresponds to TRBD1 (5 bases). The sequences come from PBMCs, collected around atezolizumab (anti-PD-L1) treatment. The CDR3 DNA reads as TGTGCCAGCGCGGGGGGGTACAATCAGCCCCAGCATTTT. This encodes CASAGGYNQPQHF.